This T cell receptor (beta chain) was captured by sequencing in a study of blood T cell repertoires in COVID-19. About the research overall: In each case, the material was cDNA or gDNA derived from T cells, B-cell-depleted T cells, or PBMCs.

The authors' processing: Amplification of reference gene primers provided the estimated nucleated cell counts. Repertoires were generated with immunoSEQ multiplex PCR, while TCRdb's copy carries only in-frame clones and drops some. D and trimming come from the DNA, and the V and J calls and clone size come from that table. The repertoire holds some 230,000 clones, with 84% as singletons. This CDR3 has 19 amino acids. Germline lookup yields CDR1 MNHNS and CDR2 SASEGT. The ends lost 2 bases at V and 7 bases at J; junction bases unmatched: 16. This receptor was obtained from a woman aged 30 to 39 who had recovered from COVID-19. The chain has TRBV6-1 and TRBJ2-7; TRBD2 agrees at 14 bases. Sequencing was done on a sample of peripheral blood. The CDR3: CASSEHRLAGGNRSGEQYF. CDR3 coding DNA: TGTGCCAGCAGTGAACACCGACTAGCGGGAGGGAACCGGTCTGGGGAGCAGTACTTC.